This T cell receptor beta chain derives from a study of glioma-infiltrating T cells. Using RNA template, CDR3s of TCR alpha and beta were amplified with iRepertoire arm-PCR. One-step reverse transcription and amplification started from about 100-400 ng of tissue mRNA or PBMC total RNA. TCRdb reanalysed the multiplex PCR reads using MiXCR and keeps one entry per CDR3 protein. This table has more than 95,000 distinct CDR3 sequences, more than 20% appearing once. Overall study results and limits: Non-neoplastic patients had below-expected tissue-blood divergence, while all gliomas exceeded expectation.

This CDR3 comprises 16 residues. Trimming cost V 3 bases and J 3 bases, with 15 bases left between them. Germline CDR1 and CDR2: SGHTA and FQGNSA. This clonotype was picked up one time. Its antigen remains unidentified. This rearrangement joins TRBV7-2 to TRBJ1-3; possibly TRBD1 for D (5 bases). Specimen: glioma tissue, nonneoplastic brain tissue, or PBMCs (not recorded which). The receptor was isolated from a human donor with low-grade glioma or glioblastoma, undergoing nonglioma brain surgery, or in good health (not recorded which). DNA of the CDR3: TGTGCCAGCAGCTTGCAGAGGACACGGTTTGGAAACACCATATATTTT. Its translation is CASSLQRTRFGNTIYF. Filled out from reference TRBV7-2 and TRBJ1-3, the complete variable domain reads GAGVSQSPSNKVTEKGKDVELRCDPISGHTALYWYRQSLGQGLEFLIYFQGNSAPDKSGLPSDRFSAERTGGSVSTLTIQRTQQEDSAVYLCASSLQRTRFGNTIYFGEGSWLTVV.